This TCR beta chain was recovered during a study of blood T cell repertoires in COVID-19 (dated by TCRdb to about 2020). Describing the broader study: Collaborator samples came from the United States, Italy and Spain and covered acute and convalescent phases of COVID-19. The prospective study material was composed of cDNA or gDNA derived from T cells, B-cell-depleted T cells, or PBMCs. The dataset comprised deeply sampled blood TCRbeta repertoires from subjects exposed to, actively infected with, or recovered from COVID-19. The repertoires were released in a freely available public database intended as a resource for research on the immune response to SARS-CoV-2. The samples were drawn from two sources: the first 160 participants of the ongoing ImmuneRACE study, and fewer than 1,500 subjects contributed by 6 global collaborators. A de-identified subject ID, COVID-19 status, age in years and sex were almost always included in the sample metadata. Where available, HLA class I and class II types were taken from metadata supplied by the sample provider and were not determined by assay-based typing.

In the prospective study, participants were about 18 to 100 years old, resided in approximately 22 geographic areas of the United States, and were enrolled through a virtual design. Cohort assignment in the prospective study relied on participant-reported clinical history from a screening survey and a study questionnaire. Recovered participants in ImmuneRACE Cohort 3 were defined by two consecutive negative NP/OP PCR tests, clearance by a healthcare professional, or resolution of symptoms. Each participant in the prospective study had whole blood, serum and a nasopharyngeal or oropharyngeal swab collected by mobile phlebotomists. Additional blood draws and questionnaires over a roughly two-month period could optionally be provided by prospective study participants. Blood samples from the prospective study were shipped frozen or at room temperature prior to DNA extraction. General findings and caveats noted by the study authors: How much clinical and demographic metadata was included differed by source and by participant, and the metadata was provided uncurated.

As concerns this clone: No antigen is known for it. It has no much larger one-base neighbor in the sample; base qualities were not kept.

TCRbeta CDR3 regions were amplified from genomic DNA using the immunoSEQ Assay, a bias-controlled multiplex PCR. The original pipeline was this. The number of nucleated cells in each sample was estimated by amplification of reference gene primers within the assay. To quantify the absolute abundance of each unique TCRbeta CDR3 rearrangement, sequence reads were collapsed and filtered. For each sample, productive Simpson clonality was calculated as the square root of Simpson's diversity index over productive rearrangements. Entries here come from immuneACCESS through TCRdb and include only in-frame sequences with V and J called. Some clones fail to appear in such tables; in the studies checked, an unresolved V gene covers under half of the shortfall, and the cause of the remainder is unknown. V, J and clone size are those of that table, while D and trimming were read from the DNA. For this sample the table gives some 460,000 clones, of which roughly 90% were detected only once. The ten top clones hold roughly 0.72% of the sample.

The germline V gene sets CDR1 to ENHRY and CDR2 to SYGVKD. The germline ends are 9 bases apart after V is trimmed by 4 bases and J by 3 bases. Including cysteine and phenylalanine, the CDR3 has 13 amino acids. The read is trimmed to its CDR3 DNA, 39 bases read in frame from base 1. The source material was PBMCs or T cells enriched from blood (not recorded which). The sequence was obtained from a young woman who had recovered from COVID-19. The chain uses TRBV10-3 and TRBJ1-1; the D gene lacks a confident call. The CDR3 region: CAISGERDTEAFF. The DNA sequence is TGTGCCATCAGTGGCGAACGGGACACTGAAGCTTTCTTT.